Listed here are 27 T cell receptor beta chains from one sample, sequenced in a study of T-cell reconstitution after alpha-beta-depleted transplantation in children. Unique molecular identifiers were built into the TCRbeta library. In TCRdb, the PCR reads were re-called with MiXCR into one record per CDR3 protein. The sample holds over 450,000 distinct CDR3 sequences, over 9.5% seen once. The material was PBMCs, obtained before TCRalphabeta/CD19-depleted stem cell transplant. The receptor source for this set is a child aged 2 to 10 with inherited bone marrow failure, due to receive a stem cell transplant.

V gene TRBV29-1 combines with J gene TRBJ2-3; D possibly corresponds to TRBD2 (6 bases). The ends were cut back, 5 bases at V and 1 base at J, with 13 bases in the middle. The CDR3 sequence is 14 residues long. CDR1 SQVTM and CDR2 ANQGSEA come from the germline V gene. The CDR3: CSVLTRRGTDTQYF. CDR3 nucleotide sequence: TGCAGCGTTCTAACTCGGAGGGGCACAGATACGCAGTATTTT.

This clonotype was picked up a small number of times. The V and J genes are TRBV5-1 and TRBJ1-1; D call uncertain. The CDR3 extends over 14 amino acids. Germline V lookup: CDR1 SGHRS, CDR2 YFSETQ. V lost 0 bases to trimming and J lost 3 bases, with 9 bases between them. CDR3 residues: CASSLGTVDTEAFF. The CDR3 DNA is TGCGCCAGCAGCTTGGGGACGGTAGACACTGAAGCTTTCTTT.

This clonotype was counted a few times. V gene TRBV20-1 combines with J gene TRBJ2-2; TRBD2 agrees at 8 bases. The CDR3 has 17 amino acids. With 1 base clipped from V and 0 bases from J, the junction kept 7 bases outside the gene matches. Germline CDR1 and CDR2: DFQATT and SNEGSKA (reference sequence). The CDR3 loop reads CSARGASGHANTGELFF. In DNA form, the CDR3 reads TGCAGTGCTAGAGGGGCTAGCGGGCACGCGAACACCGGGGAGCTGTTTTTT.

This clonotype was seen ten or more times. CDR3 protein: CSARDFSGGLNEQFF. The CDR3 nucleotides read TGCAGTGCTAGAGATTTTTCGGGAGGGCTGAATGAGCAGTTCTTC. This sequence joins TRBV20-1 and TRBJ2-1; TRBD2 matches at 8 bases. The length of the CDR3 is 15 residues. J was trimmed by 7 bases and V by 0 bases; bases with no gene match: 8. The germline V gene encodes CDR1 DFQATT and CDR2 SNEGSKA (reference sequence).

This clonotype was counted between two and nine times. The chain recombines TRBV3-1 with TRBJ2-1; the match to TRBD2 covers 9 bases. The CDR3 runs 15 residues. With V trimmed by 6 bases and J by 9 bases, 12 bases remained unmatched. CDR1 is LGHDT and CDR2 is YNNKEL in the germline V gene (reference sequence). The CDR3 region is CASRPLAGSSGEQFF. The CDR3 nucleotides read TGTGCCAGCAGACCGCTAGCGGGGTCTAGTGGTGAGCAGTTCTTC.

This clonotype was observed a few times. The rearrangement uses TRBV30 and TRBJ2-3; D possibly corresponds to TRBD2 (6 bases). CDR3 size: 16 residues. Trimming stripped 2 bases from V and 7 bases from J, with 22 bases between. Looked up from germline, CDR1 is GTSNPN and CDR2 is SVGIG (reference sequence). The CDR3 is CAWSRASALEGYTQYF. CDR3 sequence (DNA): TGTGCCTGGAGTAGGGCTAGCGCCCTCGAGGGATATACGCAGTATTTT. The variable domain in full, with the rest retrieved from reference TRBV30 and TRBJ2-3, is SQTIHQWPATLVQPVGSPLSLECTVEGTSNPNLYWYRQAAGRGLQLLFYSVGIGQISSEVPQNLSASRPQDRQFILSSKKLLLSDSGFYLCAWSRASALEGYTQYFGPGTRLTVL.

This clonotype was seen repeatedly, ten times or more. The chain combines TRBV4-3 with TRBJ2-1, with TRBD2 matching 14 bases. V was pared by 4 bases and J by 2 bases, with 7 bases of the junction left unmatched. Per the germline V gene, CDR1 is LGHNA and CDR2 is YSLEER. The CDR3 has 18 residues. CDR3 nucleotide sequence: TGCGCCAGCAGCCCGGGGACTAGCGGGAGTATGGCCTACAATGAGCAGTTCTTC. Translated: CASSPGTSGSMAYNEQFF.

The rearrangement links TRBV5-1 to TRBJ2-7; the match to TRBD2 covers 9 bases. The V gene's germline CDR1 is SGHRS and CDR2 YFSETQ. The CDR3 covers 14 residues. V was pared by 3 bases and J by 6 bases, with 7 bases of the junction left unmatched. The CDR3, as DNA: TGCGCCAGCAGCTCAATAGCGGGAGTGAGCGAGCAGTACTTC. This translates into CASSSIAGVSEQYF.

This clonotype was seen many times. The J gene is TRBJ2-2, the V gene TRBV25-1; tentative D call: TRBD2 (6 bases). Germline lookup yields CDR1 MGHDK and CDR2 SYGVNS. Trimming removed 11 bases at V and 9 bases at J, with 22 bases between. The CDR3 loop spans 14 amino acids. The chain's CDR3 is CAACTELALRELFF. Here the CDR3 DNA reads TGTGCCGCCTGTACCGAACTAGCTTTGAGGGAGCTGTTTTTT.

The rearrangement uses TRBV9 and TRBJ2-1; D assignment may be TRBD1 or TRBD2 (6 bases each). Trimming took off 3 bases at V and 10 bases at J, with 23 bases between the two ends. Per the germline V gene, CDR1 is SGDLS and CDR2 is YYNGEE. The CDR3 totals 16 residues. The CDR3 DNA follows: TGTGCCAGCAGCGAGGGGGAGTTCGGGGGACCCCAAGAGCAGTTCTTC. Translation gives CASSEGEFGGPQEQFF.

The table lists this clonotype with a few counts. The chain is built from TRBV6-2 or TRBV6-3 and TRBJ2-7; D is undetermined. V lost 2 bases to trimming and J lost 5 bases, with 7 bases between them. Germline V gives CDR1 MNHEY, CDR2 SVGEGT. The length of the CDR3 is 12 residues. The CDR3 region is CASSYMGNEQYF. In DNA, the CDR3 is TGTGCCAGCAGTTACATGGGGAACGAGCAGTACTTC.

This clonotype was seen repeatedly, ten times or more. DNA for the CDR3: TGTGCCAGCAGTCCGACTCCCTACACCGGGGAGCTGTTTTTT. This translates into CASSPTPYTGELFF. The J gene is TRBJ2-2, the V gene TRBV6-2 or TRBV6-3; D not certain. Germline values: CDR1 MNHEY, CDR2 SVGEGT. V lost 5 bases to trimming and J lost 3 bases, with 10 bases between them. The CDR3 runs 14 residues.

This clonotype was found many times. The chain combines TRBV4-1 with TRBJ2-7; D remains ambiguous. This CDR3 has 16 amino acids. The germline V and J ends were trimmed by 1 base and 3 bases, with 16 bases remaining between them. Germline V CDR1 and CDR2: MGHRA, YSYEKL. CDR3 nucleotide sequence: TGCGCCAGCAGCCAAGGCCCCGGTAGGAAGTTCTACGAGCAGTACTTC. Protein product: CASSQGPGRKFYEQYF.

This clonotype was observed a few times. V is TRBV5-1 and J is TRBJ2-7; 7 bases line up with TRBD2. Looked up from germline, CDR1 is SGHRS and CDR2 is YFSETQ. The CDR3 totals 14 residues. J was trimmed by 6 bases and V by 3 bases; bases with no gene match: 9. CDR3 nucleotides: TGCGCCAGCAGCTGGGGGGGGGGTTGGCCCGAGCAGTACTTC. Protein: CASSWGGGWPEQYF.

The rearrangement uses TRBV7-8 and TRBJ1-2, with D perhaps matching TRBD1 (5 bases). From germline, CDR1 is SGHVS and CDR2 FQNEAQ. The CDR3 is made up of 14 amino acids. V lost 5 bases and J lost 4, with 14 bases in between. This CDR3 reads CASSASRDFYGYTF. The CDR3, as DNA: TGTGCCAGCAGCGCGAGCCGGGACTTCTATGGCTACACCTTC.

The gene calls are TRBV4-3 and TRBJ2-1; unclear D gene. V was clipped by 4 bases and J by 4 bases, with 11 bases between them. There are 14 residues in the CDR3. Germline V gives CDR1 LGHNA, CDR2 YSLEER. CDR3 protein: CASSPTPPYNEQFF. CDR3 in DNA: TGCGCCAGCAGCCCCACCCCACCTTACAATGAGCAGTTCTTC.

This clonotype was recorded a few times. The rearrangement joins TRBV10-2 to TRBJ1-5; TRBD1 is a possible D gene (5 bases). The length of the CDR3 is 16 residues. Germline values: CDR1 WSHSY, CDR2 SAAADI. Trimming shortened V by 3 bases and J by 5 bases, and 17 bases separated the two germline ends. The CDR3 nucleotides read TGCGCCAGCAGTGATCAGGGACGCAGGCCCTATCAGCCCCAGCATTTT. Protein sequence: CASSDQGRRPYQPQHF.

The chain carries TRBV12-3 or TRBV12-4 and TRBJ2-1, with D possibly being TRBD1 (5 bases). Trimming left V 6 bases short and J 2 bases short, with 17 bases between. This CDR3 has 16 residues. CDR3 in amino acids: CASSSATLTAYNEQFF. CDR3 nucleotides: TGTGCCAGCAGCTCAGCAACTTTGACAGCCTACAATGAGCAGTTCTTC.

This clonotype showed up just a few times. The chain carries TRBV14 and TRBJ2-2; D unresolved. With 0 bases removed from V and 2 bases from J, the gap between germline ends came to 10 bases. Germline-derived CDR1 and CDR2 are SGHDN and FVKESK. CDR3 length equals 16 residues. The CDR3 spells CASSQDAGLNTGELFF. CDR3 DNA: TGTGCCAGCAGCCAAGACGCTGGGCTCAACACCGGGGAGCTGTTTTTT. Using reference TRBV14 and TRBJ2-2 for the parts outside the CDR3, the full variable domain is EAGVTQFPSHSVIEKGQTVTLRCDPISGHDNLYWYRRVMGKEIKFLLHFVKESKQDESGMPNNRFLAERTGGTYSTLKVQPAELEDSGVYFCASSQDAGLNTGELFFGEGSRLTVL.

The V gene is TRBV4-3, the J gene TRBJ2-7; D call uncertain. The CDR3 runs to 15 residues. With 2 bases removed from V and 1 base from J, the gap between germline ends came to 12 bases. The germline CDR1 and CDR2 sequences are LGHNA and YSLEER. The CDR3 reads CASSQTTDKSYEQYF. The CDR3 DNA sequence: TGCGCCAGCAGCCAAACGACTGATAAATCCTACGAGCAGTACTTC.

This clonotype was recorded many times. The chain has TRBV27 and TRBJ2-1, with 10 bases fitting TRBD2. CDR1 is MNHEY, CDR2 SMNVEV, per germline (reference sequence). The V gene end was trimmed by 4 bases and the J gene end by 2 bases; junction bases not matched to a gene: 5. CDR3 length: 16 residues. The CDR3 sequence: CASSSILAGPYNEQFF. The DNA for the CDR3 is TGTGCCAGCAGTTCGATACTAGCGGGGCCCTACAATGAGCAGTTCTTC.

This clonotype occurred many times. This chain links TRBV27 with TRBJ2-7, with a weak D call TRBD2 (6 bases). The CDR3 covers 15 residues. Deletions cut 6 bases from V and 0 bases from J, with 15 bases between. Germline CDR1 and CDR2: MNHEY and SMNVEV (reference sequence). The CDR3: CASSVAARSSYEQYF. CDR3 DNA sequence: TGTGCCAGCAGCGTAGCGGCGCGTAGCTCCTACGAGCAGTACTTC.

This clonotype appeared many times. The CDR3 DNA follows: TGTGCCAGCACCCAGCGGGAGGGCCGGTATACGCAGTATTTT. It yields the protein CASTQREGRYTQYF. The genes are TRBV2 and TRBJ2-3, with 10 bases fitting TRBD2. The CDR3 spans 14 residues. Per germline, CDR1 SNHLY and CDR2 FYNNEI. V shed 7 bases and J 7 bases; nucleotides not matched to a gene: 8.

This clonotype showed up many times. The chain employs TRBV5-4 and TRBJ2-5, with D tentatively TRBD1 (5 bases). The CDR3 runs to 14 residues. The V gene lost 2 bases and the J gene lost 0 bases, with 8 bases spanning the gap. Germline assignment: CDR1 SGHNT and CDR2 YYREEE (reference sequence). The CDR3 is CASSFVTDQETQYF. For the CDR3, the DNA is TGTGCCAGCAGCTTCGTGACAGACCAAGAGACCCAGTACTTC.

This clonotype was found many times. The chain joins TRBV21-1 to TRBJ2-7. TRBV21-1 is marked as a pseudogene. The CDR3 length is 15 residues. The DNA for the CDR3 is TGTGCCAGCAGCAAAGTGGCCATTGTTACCTACGAGCAGTACTTC. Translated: CASSKVAIVTYEQYF.

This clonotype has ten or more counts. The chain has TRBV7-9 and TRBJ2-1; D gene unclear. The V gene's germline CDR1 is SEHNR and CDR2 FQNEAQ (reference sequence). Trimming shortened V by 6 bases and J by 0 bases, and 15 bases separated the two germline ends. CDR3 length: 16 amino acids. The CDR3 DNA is TGTGCCAGCAGTGAGAGTAGCAGTGCCTCCTACAATGAGCAGTTCTTC. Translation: CASSESSSASYNEQFF. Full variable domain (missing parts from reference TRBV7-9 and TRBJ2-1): DTGVSQNPRHKITKRGQNVTFRCDPISEHNRLYWYRQTLGQGPEFLTYFQNEAQLEKSRLLSDRFSAERPKGSFSTLEIQRTEQGDSAMYLCASSESSSASYNEQFFGPGTRLTVL.

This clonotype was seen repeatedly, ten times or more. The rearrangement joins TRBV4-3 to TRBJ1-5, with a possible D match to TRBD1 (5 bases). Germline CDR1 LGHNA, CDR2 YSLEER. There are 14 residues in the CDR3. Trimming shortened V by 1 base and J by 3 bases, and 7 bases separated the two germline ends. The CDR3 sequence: CASSQGTLNQPQHF. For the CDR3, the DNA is TGCGCCAGCAGCCAAGGGACACTCAATCAGCCCCAGCATTTT.